This T cell receptor (beta chain) was captured by sequencing in a study of blood T cells in healthy people across ages. Study-wide results and caveats: What prevented conclusive comparison of naive and antigen-experienced cells was that PBMCs were unsorted. Researchers deemed the diversity estimates from one million T cells underestimates.

Alongside a J-beta primer mix, a sample-barcoded 5' primer served in a second PCR lasting roughly 7 to 12 cycles. Every molecule of cDNA carried a tag from a template-switch adaptor with 12 random nucleotides. Sequencing of every sample gave 2.5 million or more CDR3-containing paired-end reads. Using its own MiXCR run on the 5' RACE reads, TCRdb lists one record per CDR3 protein. The repertoire holds about 810,000 distinct CDR3 sequences, with 36% as singletons. Germline CDR1 and CDR2: ENHRY and SYGVKD. V dropped 9 bases and J dropped 5 bases, with 13 bases sitting between them. The CDR3 consists of 12 residues. A word on this clonotype: Its antigen is as yet unknown.

The sequence was collected from a young man in good health. This rearrangement joins TRBV10-3 to TRBJ2-5; weak D call: TRBD2 (6 bases). Sequenced: blood. The CDR3 region is CAIQSGGETQYF. DNA for the CDR3: TGTGCCATTCAATCTGGGGGGGAGACCCAGTACTTC.